Following are 14 T cell receptor beta chains from one sample sequenced in a study of CD8 T cells in Susac syndrome (dated by TCRdb to between 2018 and 2020). Libraries were prepared through the immunoSEQ multiplex PCR assay. RNA was extracted with the RNeasy kit and roughly 0.45 to 1 ug was reverse transcribed using random hexamers. TCRdb trimmed public reads at Q25 via fastp, called clones via MiXCR and kept in-frame beta chains. Here each entry gathers all rows of one CDR3 protein and keeps the most common genes and DNA. The sample yields 150,000 to 250,000 distinct CDR3 sequences; around 96% were counted once. Together, the top ten hold about 0.087% of the sample. The sequencing sample was made of CD4+ T cells from PBMCs. The receptors stem from a human donor with multiple sclerosis.

The rearrangement uses TRBV30 and TRBJ1-4; D may be TRBD1 (5 bases). CDR3 length equals 15 residues. Trimming cost V 4 bases and J 8 bases, with 20 bases left between them. Germline V lookup: CDR1 GTSNPN, CDR2 SVGIG (reference sequence). CDR3 sequence reads: CAWTGQHRPGEKLFF. The CDR3 DNA sequence: TGTGCCTGGACCGGACAACATCGACCCGGGGAAAAACTGTTTTTT.

The rearrangement uses TRBV29-1 and TRBJ1-5, with D maybe TRBD1 (5 bases). The CDR3 consists of 12 residues. Germline loops: CDR1 SQVTM, CDR2 ANQGSEA. V lost 6 bases to trimming and J lost 5 bases, with 11 bases between them. The DNA of the CDR3 is TGCAGCGTCGGTGAAGGGGATCAGCCCCAGCATTTT. Protein product: CSVGEGDQPQHF. The variable domain in full, completed from reference TRBV29-1 and TRBJ1-5, reads SAVISQKPSRDICQRGTSLTIQCQVDSQVTMMFWYRQQPGQSLTLIATANQGSEATYESGFVIDKFPISRPNLTFSTLTVSNMSPEDSSIYLCSVGEGDQPQHFGDGTRLSIL.

V is TRBV7-2 and J is TRBJ2-5; unclear D gene. V was pared by 0 bases and J by 5 bases, with 7 bases between. This CDR3 is built from 13 residues. Germline V gene lookup returns CDR1 SGHTA and CDR2 FQGNSA. CDR3: CASSLAWPETQYF. The CDR3 bases are TGTGCCAGCAGCTTAGCCTGGCCGGAGACCCAGTACTTC.

The chain has TRBV20-1 and TRBJ1-1; D may be TRBD1 (5 bases). The V gene lost 0 bases and the J gene lost 5 bases, with 13 bases spanning the gap. The germline CDR1 and CDR2 sequences are DFQATT and SNEGSKA (reference sequence). The CDR3 runs to 14 residues. The CDR3 loop is CSARDLRGETEAFF. In DNA, the CDR3 is TGCAGTGCTAGAGATCTTAGGGGTGAGACTGAAGCTTTCTTT.

This chain's CDR3 is CATSDPGQGVQETQYF. The CDR3 nucleotides read TGTGCCACCAGTGACCCGGGACAGGGGGTACAAGAGACCCAGTACTTC. The rearrangement uses TRBV24-1 and TRBJ2-5; 11 positions match TRBD1. This CDR3 spans 16 amino acids. In germline, CDR1 is KGHDR, CDR2 SFDVKD. Unmatched junction bases numbered 5, after V lost 4 bases and J lost 2 bases.

This chain uses TRBV30 with TRBJ2-7, with a possible D match to TRBD2 (5 bases). The length of the CDR3 is 13 residues. Between the trimmed V and J ends, which lost 3 bases and 0 bases, there was a span of 9 bases. Germline V gives CDR1 GTSNPN, CDR2 SVGIG (reference sequence). The chain's CDR3 is CAWRKGSSYEQYF. As DNA, the CDR3 is TGTGCCTGGAGGAAAGGGAGCTCCTACGAGCAGTACTTC. The complete variable domain, with remaining parts taken from reference TRBV30 and TRBJ2-7, reads SQTIHQWPATLVQPVGSPLSLECTVEGTSNPNLYWYRQAAGRGLQLLFYSVGIGQISSEVPQNLSASRPQDRQFILSSKKLLLSDSGFYLCAWRKGSSYEQYFGPGTRLTVT.

This chain connects TRBV27 to TRBJ1-3; 7 bases agree with TRBD1. CDR3 length equals 14 residues. The J segment lost 4 bases and the V segment lost 5 bases, leaving 5 bases of the junction unmatched. Germline V lookup: CDR1 MNHEY, CDR2 SMNVEV (reference sequence). CDR3 sequence reads: CASSIRRGGNTIYF. The CDR3 nucleotides are TGTGCCAGCAGTATACGCAGGGGGGGAAACACCATATATTTT.

The chain combines TRBV5-4 with TRBJ1-1; no clear D gene. CDR1 is SGHNT, CDR2 YYREEE, per germline (reference sequence). Deletions cut 3 bases from V and 1 base from J, with 7 bases between. The CDR3 spans 13 residues. Here the CDR3 DNA reads TGTGCCAGCAGCTCCTTCCCGAACACTGAAGCTTTCTTT. This gives the protein CASSSFPNTEAFF.

The V call is TRBV6-2 or TRBV6-3, the J call TRBJ2-7; 10 nucleotides align to TRBD2. From germline, CDR1 is MNHEY and CDR2 SVGEGT. The CDR3 has 12 amino acids. Unmatched junction bases numbered 8, after V lost 11 bases and J lost 7 bases. The CDR3 loop is CAGSLSGREQYF. In nucleotides, the CDR3 is TGTGCCGGATCTCTTAGCGGGAGGGAGCAGTACTTC.

The V and J genes are TRBV3-1 and TRBJ2-3; 12 bases line up with TRBD2. V shed 4 bases, J shed 10 bases, and the junction held 3 bases outside the gene matches. Germline CDR1 reads LGHDT; CDR2 reads YNNKEL (reference sequence). This CDR3 is 13 amino acids long. The CDR3, as DNA: TGTGCCAGCAGCCCTAGCGGGGGGGCTTCGCAGTATTTT. Its translation is CASSPSGGASQYF.

The chain links TRBV7-9 to TRBJ1-4, with D possibly TRBD1 on 5 matching bases. Germline values: CDR1 SEHNR, CDR2 FQNEAQ (reference sequence). The CDR3 sequence is 12 residues long. V lost 9 bases and J 5 bases, leaving 10 bases between the germline ends. CDR3 nucleotides: TGTGCCAGTGGGGCCACGAATGAAAAACTGTTTTTT. As protein: CASGATNEKLFF.

The rearrangement joins TRBV3-1 to TRBJ2-1; 7 nucleotides agree with TRBD1. From germline, CDR1 is LGHDT and CDR2 YNNKEL (reference sequence). The CDR3 is 15 residues long. After removal of 2 bases from V and 3 bases from J, the junction contained 4 bases not matched to a gene. The CDR3 spells CASSQNRGYYNEQFF. As DNA, the CDR3 is TGTGCCAGCAGCCAAAACAGGGGATACTACAATGAGCAGTTCTTC.

This clonotype has only a few counts. This sequence joins TRBV12-3 or TRBV12-4 and TRBJ2-3; D unresolved. The CDR3 has 13 residues. V shed 8 bases and J shed 0 bases, with 9 bases lying between them. The CDR3 bases are TGTGCCAGCTCCTTCGATAGCACAGATACGCAGTATTTT. Amino acids: CASSFDSTDTQYF.

This chain connects TRBV10-2 to TRBJ2-1; D unclear. This CDR3 spans 14 amino acids. Germline assignment: CDR1 WSHSY and CDR2 SAAADI. Trimming removed 2 bases from V and 0 bases from J, with 5 bases in between. CDR3 in DNA: TGCGCCAGCAGTGAGAACCCCTCCTACAATGAGCAGTTCTTC. Its protein product is CASSENPSYNEQFF.